Reported below is one T cell receptor beta chain. No antigen is known for it. The CDR3 spans 17 residues. The germline CDR1 and CDR2 sequences are SGHNT and YYREEE (reference sequence). V lost 3 bases and J lost 2, with 20 bases in between. TCRdb's copy holds only in-frame clones and misses some; the assay was immunoSEQ multiplex PCR. The table has 120,000 or so clones, 80% to 90% seen once. The data were obtained in a study of T cell responses to AZD1222 COVID-19 vaccine. Study-level points and caveats: The sample set comprised mostly white British donors with more females, and clonal diversity was possibly underestimated. Reportedly, nearly half of unique spike TCRs recognized epitopes outside B.1.351/B.1.1.7 mutations. Seropositive at baseline were only five or six AZD1222 recipients. Across spike, vaccine-associated CD4 TCRs were found, dominant at 160-218 and 743-854.

Source: peripheral blood, taken on day 0 of AZD1222 vaccination. The rearrangement joins TRBV5-4 to TRBJ2-5; D tentatively fits TRBD1 or TRBD2 (6 bases each). The sequence was obtained from an adult in good health. CDR3 nucleotide sequence: TGTGCCAGCAGCTCGCTCTCCAGGGGAGGTTGGCAAGAGACCCAGTACTTC. This gives the protein CASSSLSRGGWQETQYF.